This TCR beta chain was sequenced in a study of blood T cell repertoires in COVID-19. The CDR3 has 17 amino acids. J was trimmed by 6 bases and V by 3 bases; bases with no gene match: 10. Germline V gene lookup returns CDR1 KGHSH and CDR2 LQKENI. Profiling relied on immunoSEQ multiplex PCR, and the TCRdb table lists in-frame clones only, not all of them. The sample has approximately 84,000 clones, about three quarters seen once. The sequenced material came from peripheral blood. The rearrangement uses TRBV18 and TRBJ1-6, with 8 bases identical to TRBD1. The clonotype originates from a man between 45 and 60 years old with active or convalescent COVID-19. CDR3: CASSPEDRVWGNSPLHF. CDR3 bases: TGTGCCAGCTCACCTGAGGACAGGGTGTGGGGTAATTCACCCCTCCACTTT. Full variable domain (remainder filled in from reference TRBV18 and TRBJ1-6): NAGVMQNPRHLVRRRGQEARLRCSPMKGHSHVYWYRQLPEEGLKFMVYLQKENIIDESGMPKERFSAEFPKEGPSILRIQQVVRGDSAAYFCASSPEDRVWGNSPLHFGNGTRLTVT.